The entry that follows covers one TCR beta chain sequence. In germline, CDR1 is WNHNN, CDR2 SYGVQD (reference sequence). Germline trimming cut 5 bases from V and 5 bases from J; bases unmatched to any gene: 4. The CDR3 has 13 amino acids. This sample stems from a study of blood T cell repertoires in COVID-19. Study as a whole: Some COVID-19 samples were acute and others convalescent; all came from the United States, Italy and Spain. PBMCs, B-cell-depleted T cells, or T cells provided the cDNA or gDNA that made up the material.

Authors' processing steps: Nucleated cell number was recorded as an estimate derived from reference gene primer amplification. The data were produced by immunoSEQ multiplex PCR, yet TCRdb's version contains in-frame clones alone and is incomplete. The DNA was the basis for D and trimming; V, J and clone size are from that table. The sample consists of around 350,000 clones, approximately 86% of them appearing once. What was sequenced was peripheral blood. The source of this sequence is a human donor in a cohort sampled during active COVID-19. This rearrangement joins TRBV10-1 to TRBJ1-2; 8 nucleotides line up with TRBD1. The CDR3 sequence is CASSRTGWYGYTF. CDR3 coding DNA: TGCGCCAGCAGTCGGACAGGGTGGTATGGCTACACCTTC.